This T cell receptor beta chain was captured in a study of blood T cells in healthy people across ages. Together with a sample-barcoded 5' primer, a J-beta primer mix was included in a second PCR lasting about 6 to 11 cycles. Every cDNA was tagged by a template-switch adaptor with 12 random nucleotides. TCRdb analysed the 5' RACE reads with MiXCR anew, one entry per CDR3 protein. The repertoire holds hundreds of thousands of distinct CDR3 sequences, with about 53% as singletons. The source material was blood. This TCR was recovered from an elderly man in good health.

The chain's CDR3 is CSGGQGESEQYF. CDR3 coding DNA: TGCAGCGGTGGACAGGGTGAATCCGAGCAGTACTTC. The chain is built from TRBV29-1 and TRBJ2-7; TRBD1 aligns across 8 bases. CDR3 size: 12 residues. Losses at the gene ends were 7 bases for V and 6 bases for J; bases not matched to a gene: 8. Germline V lookup: CDR1 SQVTM, CDR2 ANQGSEA.